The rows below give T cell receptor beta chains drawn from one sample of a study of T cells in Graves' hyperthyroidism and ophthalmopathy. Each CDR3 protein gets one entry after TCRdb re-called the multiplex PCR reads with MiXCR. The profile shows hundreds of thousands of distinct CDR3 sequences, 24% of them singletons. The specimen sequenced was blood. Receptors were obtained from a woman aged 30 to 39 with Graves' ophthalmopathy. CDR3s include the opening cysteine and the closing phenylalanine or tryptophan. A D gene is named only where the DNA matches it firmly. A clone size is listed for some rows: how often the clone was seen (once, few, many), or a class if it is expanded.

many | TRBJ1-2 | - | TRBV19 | TGTGCCAGTAGGACCTTCTTCGACAGTTGGGATGGCTACACCTTC | CASRTFFDSWDGYTF
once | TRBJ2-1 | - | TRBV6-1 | TGTGCCAGCAGGCGTACAGGGAATGGTCACAATGAGCAGTTCTTC | CASRRTGNGHNEQFF
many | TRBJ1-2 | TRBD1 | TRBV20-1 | TGCAGTGCCGCTACTCGACCGGGACAGGGGAATGGCTACACCTTC | CSAATRPGQGNGYTF
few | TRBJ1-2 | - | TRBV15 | TGTGCCACCAGCAGAGATGGGATGGCACCCGCGACAACGACAAACTATGGCTACACCTTC | CATSRDGMAPATTTNYGYTF
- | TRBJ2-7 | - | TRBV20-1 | TGCAGTGCTATTGAAGGGGTAGGGTCCTACGAGCAGTACTTC | CSAIEGVGSYEQYF
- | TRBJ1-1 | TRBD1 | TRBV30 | TGTGCCTGGAGGTACAGGGGGCGGACTGAAGCTTTCTTT | CAWRYRGRTEAFF
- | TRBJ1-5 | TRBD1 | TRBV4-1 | TGCGCCAGCAGCCGTTTCGGGGACAGGGACAATCAGCCCCAGCATTTT | CASSRFGDRDNQPQHF
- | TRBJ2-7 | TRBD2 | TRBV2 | TGTGCCAGCAGTGTAAGAGCGGGAGACTACGAGCAGTACTTC | CASSVRAGDYEQYF
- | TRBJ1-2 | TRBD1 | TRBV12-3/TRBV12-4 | TGTGCCAGCAGTTTAGGGACAGGGGCACTAAACACCTTC | CASSLGTGALNTF
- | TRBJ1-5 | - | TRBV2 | TGTGCCAGCAGGAGGGAATATGGCAATCAGCCCCAGCATTTT | CASRREYGNQPQHF
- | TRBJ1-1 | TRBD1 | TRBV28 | TGTGCCAGCTGCGGGACAGAAAACACTGAAGCTTTCTTT | CASCGTENTEAFF
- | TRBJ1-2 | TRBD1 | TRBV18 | TGTGCCAGCTCACCACAACACCAGGGGGACTATGGCTACACCTTC | CASSPQHQGDYGYTF
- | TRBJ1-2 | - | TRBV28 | TGTGCCAGCAGTTTCGTCCAGCAGTCCTATGGCTACACCTTC | CASSFVQQSYGYTF
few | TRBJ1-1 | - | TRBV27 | TGTGCCAGCAGGGGGATAGGGTTTGACACTGAAGCTTTCTTT | CASRGIGFDTEAFF
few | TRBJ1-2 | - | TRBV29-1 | TGCAGCGTCGCAGGGGAGGATGGCTACACCTTC | CSVAGEDGYTF
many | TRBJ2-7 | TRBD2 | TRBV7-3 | TGTGCCAGCAGCTTACGGGGGGAGACCTACGAGCAGTACTTC | CASSLRGETYEQYF
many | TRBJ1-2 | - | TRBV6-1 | TGTGCCAGCACTGATCAATATGGCTACACCTTC | CASTDQYGYTF
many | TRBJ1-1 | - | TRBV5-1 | TGCGCCAGCAGCTTGGGTGTGAGTCTCATAAACACTGAAGCTTTCTTT | CASSLGVSLINTEAFF
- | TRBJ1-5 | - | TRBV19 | TGTGCCAGTAGTATAGATATACAGCTTAATCAGCCCCAGCATTTT | CASSIDIQLNQPQHF
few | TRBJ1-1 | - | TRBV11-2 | TGTGCCAGCAGCTCGGTCAGGGTCAACACTGAAGCTTTCTTT | CASSSVRVNTEAFF
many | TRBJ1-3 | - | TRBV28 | TGTGCCAGCAGTTTGGGGGGCGAGTTTGGAAACACCATATATTTT | CASSLGGEFGNTIYF
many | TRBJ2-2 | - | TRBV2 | TGTGCCAGCAGTGCCTTGAGGACCGGGGAGCTGTTTTTT | CASSALRTGELFF
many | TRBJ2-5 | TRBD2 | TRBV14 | TGTGCCAGCAGCCGCCAAGGACTAGCGGGAAATTGGATGGAGACCCAGTACTTC | CASSRQGLAGNWMETQYF
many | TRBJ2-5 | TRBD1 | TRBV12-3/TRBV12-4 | TGTGCCAGCAGTGTGGCTACAGGGGGGCAAGAGACCCAGTACTTC | CASSVATGGQETQYF
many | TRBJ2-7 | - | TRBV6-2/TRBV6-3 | TGTGCCAGCAGTTACCCCCCCGACGAGCAGTACTTC | CASSYPPDEQYF
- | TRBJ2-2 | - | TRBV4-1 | TGCGCCAGCAGCCAAGAGTTTCCGAACACCGGGGAGCTGTTTTTT | CASSQEFPNTGELFF
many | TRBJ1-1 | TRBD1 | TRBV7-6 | TGTGCCAGCAGCTTGGGACAGGGTTACCGGAACACTGAAGCTTTCTTT | CASSLGQGYRNTEAFF
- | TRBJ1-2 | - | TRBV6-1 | TGTGCCAGCAGTGAAGCGCGGTGGAGGAGCGAAAGATTCTATGGCTACACCTTC | CASSEARWRSERFYGYTF
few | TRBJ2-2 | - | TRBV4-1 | TGCGCCAGCAGCCTCGGGTGGGGTATTAGCACCGGGGAGCTGTTTTTT | CASSLGWGISTGELFF
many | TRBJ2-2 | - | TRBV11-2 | TGTGCCAGCATGGACTGGGGCAGGGGCACCGGGGAGCTGTTTTTT | CASMDWGRGTGELFF
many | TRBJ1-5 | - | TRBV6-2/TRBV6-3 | TGTGCCAGCAGTTACGATGATCAGCCCCAGCATTTT | CASSYDDQPQHF
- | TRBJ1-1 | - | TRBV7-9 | TGTGCCAGCAGCTTAACGGAGGGTTCTACTGAAGCTTTCTTT | CASSLTEGSTEAFF
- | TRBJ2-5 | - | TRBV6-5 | TGTGCCAGCAGTTACACCGGGACCACGAAAGAGACCCAGTACTTC | CASSYTGTTKETQYF
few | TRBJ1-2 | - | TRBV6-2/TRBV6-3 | TGTGCCAGCAGTTACCGTGGCGCAGTTAACTATGGCTACACCTTC | CASSYRGAVNYGYTF
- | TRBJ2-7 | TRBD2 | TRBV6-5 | TGTGCCAGCAGTTTGACTAGCGGCCACGAGCAGTACTTC | CASSLTSGHEQYF
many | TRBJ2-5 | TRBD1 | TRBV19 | TGTGCCAGTACGGATCAGACAGGGGGCAAAGTGTGGACCCAGTACTTC | CASTDQTGGKVWTQYF
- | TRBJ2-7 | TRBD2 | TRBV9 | TGTGCCAGCAGCCCCGTGGGGGGGGGACCCCTCTCCTACGAGCAGTACTTC | CASSPVGGGPLSYEQYF
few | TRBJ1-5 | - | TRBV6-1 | TGTGCCAGCAGTGAACAGGGCACGCCTGATCAGCCCCAGCATTTT | CASSEQGTPDQPQHF
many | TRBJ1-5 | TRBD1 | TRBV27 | TGTGCCAGCAGTTTCCGGGACAGGGTGGATCAGCCCCAGCATTTT | CASSFRDRVDQPQHF
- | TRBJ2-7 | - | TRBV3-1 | TGTGCCAGCAGCCAAGATTCGGCAGCCGCGGGGGAGCAGTACTTC | CASSQDSAAAGEQYF
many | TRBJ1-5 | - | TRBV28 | TGTGCCAGCAGTGACAGGTATAGCAATCAGCCCCAGCATTTT | CASSDRYSNQPQHF
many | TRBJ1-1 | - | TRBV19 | TGTGCCAGTAGCAGGACGGAGGGGAACACTGAAGCTTTCTTT | CASSRTEGNTEAFF
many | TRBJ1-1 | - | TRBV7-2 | TGTGCCAGCAGCGCACCGGGGCAGCCCTTTGGAGCTTTCTTT | CASSAPGQPFGAFF
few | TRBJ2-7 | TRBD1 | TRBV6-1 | TGTGCCAGCAGGGCGGGACAGGGTAAGGAGCAGTACTTC | CASRAGQGKEQYF
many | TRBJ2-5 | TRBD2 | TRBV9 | TGTGCCAGCAGCCGTGGGACTAGCGGGGGAGAGACCCAGTACTTC | CASSRGTSGGETQYF
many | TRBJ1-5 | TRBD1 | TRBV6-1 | TGTGCCAGCAGCGGACAGGGCGGTCAGCCCCAGCATTTT | CASSGQGGQPQHF
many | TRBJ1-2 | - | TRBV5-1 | TGCGCCAGCAGCTTGGCCGTGGGGGTCCGTGGCTACACCTTC | CASSLAVGVRGYTF
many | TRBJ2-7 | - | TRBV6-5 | TGTGCCAGCAGTTACGGTACCTACGAGCAGTACTTC | CASSYGTYEQYF
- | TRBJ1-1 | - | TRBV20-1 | TGCAGTGCTAGCGACGACAGGTCGAACACTGAAGCTTTCTTT | CSASDDRSNTEAFF
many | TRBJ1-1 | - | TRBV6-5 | TGTGCCAGCAGTTACTCTGCAGGGAACCCCACTGAAGCTTTCTTT | CASSYSAGNPTEAFF
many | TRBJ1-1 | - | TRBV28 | TGTGCCACCAGACAGGCGCTCCACACTGAAGCTTTCTTT | CATRQALHTEAFF
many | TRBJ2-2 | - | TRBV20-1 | TGCAGTGCTCCCTTCGGAGGGTCGGTAGGGGAGCTGTTTTTT | CSAPFGGSVGELFF
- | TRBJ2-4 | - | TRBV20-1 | TGCAGTGCTAGGGGGGGCTTCGGTAAAAACATTCAGTACTTC | CSARGGFGKNIQYF
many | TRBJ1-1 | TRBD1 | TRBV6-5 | TGTGCCAGCAGTTACCCTGGCGGACAGGGAGGGGGCACTGAAGCTTTCTTT | CASSYPGGQGGGTEAFF
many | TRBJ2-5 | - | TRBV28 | TGTGCCAGCAGCCTCAGCTTGAAAGAGACCCAGTACTTC | CASSLSLKETQYF
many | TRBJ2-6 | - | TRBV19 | TGTGCCAGTAGTATGGTGATCTCTGGGGCCAACGTCCTGACTTTC | CASSMVISGANVLTF
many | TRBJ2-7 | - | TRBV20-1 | TGCAGTGCCACGAATCAGGTCTCCTACGAGCAGTACTTC | CSATNQVSYEQYF
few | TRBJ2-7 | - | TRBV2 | TGTGCCAGCAATGTTGGGTGGGGGCCCCTCGAGCAGTACTTC | CASNVGWGPLEQYF
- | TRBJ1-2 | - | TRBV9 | TGTGCCAGCAGCGAATTAGGGGTTCATGGCTACACCTTC | CASSELGVHGYTF
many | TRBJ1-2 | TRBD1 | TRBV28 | TGTGCCAGCAGTTTAACCGACAGGGCACCTGGCTACACCTTC | CASSLTDRAPGYTF